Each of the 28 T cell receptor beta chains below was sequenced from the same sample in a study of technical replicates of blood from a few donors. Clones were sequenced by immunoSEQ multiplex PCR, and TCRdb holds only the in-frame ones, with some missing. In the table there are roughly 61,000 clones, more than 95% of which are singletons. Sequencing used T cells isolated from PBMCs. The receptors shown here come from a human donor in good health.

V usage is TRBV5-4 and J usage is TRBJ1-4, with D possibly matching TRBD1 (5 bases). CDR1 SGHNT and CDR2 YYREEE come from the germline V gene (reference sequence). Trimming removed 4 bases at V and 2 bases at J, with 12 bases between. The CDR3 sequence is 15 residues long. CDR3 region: CASSPAEGTNEKLFF. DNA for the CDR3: TGTGCCAGCAGCCCGGCGGAGGGGACTAATGAAAAACTGTTTTTT. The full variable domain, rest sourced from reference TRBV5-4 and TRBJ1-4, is ETGVTQSPTHLIKTRGQQVTLRCSSQSGHNTVSWYQQALGQGPQFIFQYYREEENGRGNFPPRFSGLQFPNYSSELNVNALELDDSALYLCASSPAEGTNEKLFFGSGTQLSVL.

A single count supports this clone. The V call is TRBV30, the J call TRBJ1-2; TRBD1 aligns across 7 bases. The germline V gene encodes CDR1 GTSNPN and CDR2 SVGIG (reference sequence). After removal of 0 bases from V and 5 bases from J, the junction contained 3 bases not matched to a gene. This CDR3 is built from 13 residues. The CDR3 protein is CAWSVQQGYGYTF. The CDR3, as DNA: TGTGCCTGGAGTGTACAACAGGGGTATGGCTACACCTTC.

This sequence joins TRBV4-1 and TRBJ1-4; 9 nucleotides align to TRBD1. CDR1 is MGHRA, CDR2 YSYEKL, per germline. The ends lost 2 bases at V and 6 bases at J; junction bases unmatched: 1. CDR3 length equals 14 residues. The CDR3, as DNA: TGCGCCAGCAGCCAAAGGGACAGGGATGAAAAACTGTTTTTT. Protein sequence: CASSQRDRDEKLFF.

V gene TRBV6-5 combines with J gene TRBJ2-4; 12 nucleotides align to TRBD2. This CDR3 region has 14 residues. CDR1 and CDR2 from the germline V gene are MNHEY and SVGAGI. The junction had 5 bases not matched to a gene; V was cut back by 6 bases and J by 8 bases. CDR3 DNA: TGTGCCAGCAGCCGACTAGCGGGAGACGACATTCAGTACTTC. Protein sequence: CASSRLAGDDIQYF.

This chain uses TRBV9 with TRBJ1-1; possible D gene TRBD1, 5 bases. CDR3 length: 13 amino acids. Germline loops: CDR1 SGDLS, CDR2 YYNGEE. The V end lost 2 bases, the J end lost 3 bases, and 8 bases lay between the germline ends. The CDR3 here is CASSVGQHTEAFF. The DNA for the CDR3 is TGTGCCAGCAGCGTGGGGCAACACACTGAAGCTTTCTTT. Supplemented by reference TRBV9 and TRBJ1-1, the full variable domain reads DSGVTQTPKHLITATGQRVTLRCSPRSGDLSVYWYQQSLDQGLQFLIQYYNGEERAKGNILERFSAQQFPDLHSELNLSSLELGDSALYFCASSVGQHTEAFFGQGTRLTVV.

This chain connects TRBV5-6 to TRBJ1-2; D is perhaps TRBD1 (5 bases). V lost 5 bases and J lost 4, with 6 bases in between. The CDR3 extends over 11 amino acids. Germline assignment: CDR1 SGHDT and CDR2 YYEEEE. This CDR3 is CASRQGYGYTF. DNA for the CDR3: TGTGCCAGCAGGCAGGGCTATGGCTACACCTTC.

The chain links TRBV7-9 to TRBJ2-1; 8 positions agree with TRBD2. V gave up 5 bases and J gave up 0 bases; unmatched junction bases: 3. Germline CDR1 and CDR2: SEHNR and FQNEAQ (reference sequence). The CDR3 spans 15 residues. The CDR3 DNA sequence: TGTGCCAGCAGCCCTAGCGGGTTCTCCTACAATGAGCAGTTCTTC. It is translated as CASSPSGFSYNEQFF.

The CDR3 region is CASSRSGGARNEQFF. In DNA form, the CDR3 reads TGCGCCAGCAGCCGAAGCGGGGGGGCGCGCAATGAGCAGTTCTTC. V is TRBV5-1 and J is TRBJ2-1, with TRBD2 identical over 10 bases. The CDR3 totals 15 residues. After removal of 4 bases from V and 6 bases from J, the junction contained 7 bases not matched to a gene. Germline values: CDR1 SGHRS, CDR2 YFSETQ.

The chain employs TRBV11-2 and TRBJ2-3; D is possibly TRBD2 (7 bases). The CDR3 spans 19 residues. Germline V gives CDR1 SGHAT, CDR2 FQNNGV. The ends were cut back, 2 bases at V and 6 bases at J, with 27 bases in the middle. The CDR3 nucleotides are TGTGCCAGCAGCTTAAGGGGGGGGGACTTTGGGGATGTTCGGGATACGCAGTATTTT. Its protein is CASSLRGGDFGDVRDTQYF.

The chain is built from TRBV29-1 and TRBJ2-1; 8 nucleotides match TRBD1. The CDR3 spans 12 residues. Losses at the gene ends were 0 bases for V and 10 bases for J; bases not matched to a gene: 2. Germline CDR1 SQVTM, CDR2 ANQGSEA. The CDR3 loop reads CSVEDRDREQFF. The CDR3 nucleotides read TGCAGCGTTGAAGATCGGGACAGGGAGCAGTTCTTC.

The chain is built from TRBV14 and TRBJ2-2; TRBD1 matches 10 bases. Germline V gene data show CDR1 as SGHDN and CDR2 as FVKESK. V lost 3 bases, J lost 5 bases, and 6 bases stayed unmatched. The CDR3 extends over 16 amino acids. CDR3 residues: CASSHLGDRGTGELFF. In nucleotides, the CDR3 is TGTGCCAGCAGCCATCTCGGGGACAGGGGTACCGGGGAGCTGTTTTTT.

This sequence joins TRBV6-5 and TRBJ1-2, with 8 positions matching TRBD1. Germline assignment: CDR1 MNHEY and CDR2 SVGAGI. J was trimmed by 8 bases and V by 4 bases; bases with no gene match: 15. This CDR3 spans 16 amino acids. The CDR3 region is CASSFEKRGQGLGYTF. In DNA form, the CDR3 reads TGTGCCAGCAGTTTCGAGAAACGAGGACAGGGTTTGGGCTACACCTTC.

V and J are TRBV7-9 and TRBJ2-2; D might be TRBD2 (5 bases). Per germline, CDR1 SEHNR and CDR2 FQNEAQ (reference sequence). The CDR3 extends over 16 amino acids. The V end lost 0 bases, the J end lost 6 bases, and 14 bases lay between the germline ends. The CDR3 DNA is TGTGCCAGCAGCTTAGCCCTGGGTGGTAGCGCCGGGGAGCTGTTTTTT. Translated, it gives CASSLALGGSAGELFF.

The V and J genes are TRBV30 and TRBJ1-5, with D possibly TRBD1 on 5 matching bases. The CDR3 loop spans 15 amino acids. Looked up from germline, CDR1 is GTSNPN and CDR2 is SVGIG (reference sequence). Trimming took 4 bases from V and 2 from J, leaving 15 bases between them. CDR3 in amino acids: CAWTPGGGGNQPQHF. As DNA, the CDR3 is TGTGCCTGGACCCCCGGCGGGGGAGGCAATCAGCCCCAGCATTTT.

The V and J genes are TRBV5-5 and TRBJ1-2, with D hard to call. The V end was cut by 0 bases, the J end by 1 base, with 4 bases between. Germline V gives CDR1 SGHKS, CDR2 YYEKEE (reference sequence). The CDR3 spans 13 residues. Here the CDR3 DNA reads TGTGCCAGCAGCTTGGGCAGTAACTATGGCTACACCTTC. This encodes CASSLGSNYGYTF.

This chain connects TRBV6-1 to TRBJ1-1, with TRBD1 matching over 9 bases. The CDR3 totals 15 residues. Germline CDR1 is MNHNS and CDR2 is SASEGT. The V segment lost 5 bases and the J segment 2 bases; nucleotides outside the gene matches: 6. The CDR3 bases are TGTGCCAGCAGTCCACGACAGGGGGGAAACACTGAAGCTTTCTTT. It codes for CASSPRQGGNTEAFF.

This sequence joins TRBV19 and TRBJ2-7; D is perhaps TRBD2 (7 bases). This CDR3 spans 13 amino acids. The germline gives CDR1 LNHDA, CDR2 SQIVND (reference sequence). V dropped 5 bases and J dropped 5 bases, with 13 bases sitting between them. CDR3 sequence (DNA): TGTGCCAGTAGTCTTGCGGGGGCCGACGAGCAGTACTTC. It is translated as CASSLAGADEQYF.

The CDR3 bases are TGCGCCAGCAGCCGCACCGGGACTAGGGCGTACAATGAGCAGTTCTTC. Translation: CASSRTGTRAYNEQFF. The V and J genes are TRBV5-1 and TRBJ2-1, with TRBD2 identical over 8 bases. Germline CDR1 is SGHRS and CDR2 is YFSETQ. The CDR3 extends over 16 amino acids. V lost 4 bases, J lost 4 bases, and 10 bases stayed unmatched.

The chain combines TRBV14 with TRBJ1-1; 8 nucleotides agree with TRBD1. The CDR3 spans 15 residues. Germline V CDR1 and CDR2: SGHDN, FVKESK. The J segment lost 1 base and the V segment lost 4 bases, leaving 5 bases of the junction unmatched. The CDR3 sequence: CASSPGGEANTEAFF. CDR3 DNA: TGTGCCAGCAGCCCAGGGGGCGAGGCGAACACTGAAGCTTTCTTT.

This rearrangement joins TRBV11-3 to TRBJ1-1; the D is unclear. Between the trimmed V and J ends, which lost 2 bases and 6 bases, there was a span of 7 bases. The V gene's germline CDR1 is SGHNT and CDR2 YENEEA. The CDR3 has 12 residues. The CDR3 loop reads CASSLTGAEAFF. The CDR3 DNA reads TGTGCCAGCAGCTTAACGGGTGCTGAAGCTTTCTTT. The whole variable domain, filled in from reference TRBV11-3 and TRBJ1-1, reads EAGVVQSPRYKIIEKKQPVAFWCNPISGHNTLYWYLQNLGQGPELLIRYENEEAVDDSQLPKDRFSAERLKGVDSTLKIQPAELGDSAVYLCASSLTGAEAFFGQGTRLTVV.

This CDR3 is CASSLGDTGELFF. The DNA of the CDR3 is TGTGCCAGCAGTCTCGGGGACACCGGGGAGCTGTTTTTT. V is TRBV5-6 and J is TRBJ2-2; perhaps TRBD2 as D (5 bases). The CDR3 is 13 residues long. Trimming stripped 5 bases from V and 3 bases from J, with 8 bases between. Germline CDR1 SGHDT, CDR2 YYEEEE.

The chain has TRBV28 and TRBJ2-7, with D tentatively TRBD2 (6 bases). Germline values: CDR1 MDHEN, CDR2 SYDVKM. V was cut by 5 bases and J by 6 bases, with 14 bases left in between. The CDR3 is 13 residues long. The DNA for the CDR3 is TGTGCCAGCAGTACTGATAGGAGGGGCGAGCAGTACTTC. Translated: CASSTDRRGEQYF.

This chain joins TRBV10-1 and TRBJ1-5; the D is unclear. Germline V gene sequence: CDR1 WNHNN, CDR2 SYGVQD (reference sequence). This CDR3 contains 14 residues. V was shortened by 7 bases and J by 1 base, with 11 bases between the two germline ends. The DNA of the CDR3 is TGCGCCAGCATTTGGAGATTAAGCAATCAGCCCCAGCATTTT. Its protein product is CASIWRLSNQPQHF.

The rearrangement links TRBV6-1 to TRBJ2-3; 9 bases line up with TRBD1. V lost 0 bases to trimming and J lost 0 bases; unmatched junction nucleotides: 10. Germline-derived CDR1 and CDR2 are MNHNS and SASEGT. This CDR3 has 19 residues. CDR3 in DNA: TGTGCCAGCAGTGAAGCGGACAGGGGCTTCATTCCTAGCACAGATACGCAGTATTTT. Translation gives CASSEADRGFIPSTDTQYF.

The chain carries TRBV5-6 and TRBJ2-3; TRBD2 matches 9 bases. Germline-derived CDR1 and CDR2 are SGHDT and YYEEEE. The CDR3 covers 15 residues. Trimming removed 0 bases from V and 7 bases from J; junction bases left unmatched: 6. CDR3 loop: CASSLVGGREHTQYF. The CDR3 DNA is TGTGCCAGCAGCTTGGTAGGCGGGAGGGAGCATACGCAGTATTTT.

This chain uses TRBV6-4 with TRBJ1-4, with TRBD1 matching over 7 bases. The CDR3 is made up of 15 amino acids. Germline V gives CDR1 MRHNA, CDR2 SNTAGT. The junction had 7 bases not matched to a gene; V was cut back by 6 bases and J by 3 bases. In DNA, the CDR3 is TGTGCCAGCAGCGTCACAGGGGCTCCTAATGAAAAACTGTTTTTT. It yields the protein CASSVTGAPNEKLFF.

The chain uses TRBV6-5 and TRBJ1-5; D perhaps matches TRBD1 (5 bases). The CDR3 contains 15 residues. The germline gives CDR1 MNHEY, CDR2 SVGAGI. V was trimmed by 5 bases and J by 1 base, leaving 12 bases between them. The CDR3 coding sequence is TGTGCCAGCAGTCGACAGCCAAGCAGCAATCAGCCCCAGCATTTT. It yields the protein CASSRQPSSNQPQHF.

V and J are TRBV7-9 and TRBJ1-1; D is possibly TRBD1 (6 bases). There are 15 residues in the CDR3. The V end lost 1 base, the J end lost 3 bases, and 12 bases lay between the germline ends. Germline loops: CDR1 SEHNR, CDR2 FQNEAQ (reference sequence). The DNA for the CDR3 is TGTGCCAGCAGCTTAGTTTCGGACAGCCACACTGAAGCTTTCTTT. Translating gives CASSLVSDSHTEAFF.